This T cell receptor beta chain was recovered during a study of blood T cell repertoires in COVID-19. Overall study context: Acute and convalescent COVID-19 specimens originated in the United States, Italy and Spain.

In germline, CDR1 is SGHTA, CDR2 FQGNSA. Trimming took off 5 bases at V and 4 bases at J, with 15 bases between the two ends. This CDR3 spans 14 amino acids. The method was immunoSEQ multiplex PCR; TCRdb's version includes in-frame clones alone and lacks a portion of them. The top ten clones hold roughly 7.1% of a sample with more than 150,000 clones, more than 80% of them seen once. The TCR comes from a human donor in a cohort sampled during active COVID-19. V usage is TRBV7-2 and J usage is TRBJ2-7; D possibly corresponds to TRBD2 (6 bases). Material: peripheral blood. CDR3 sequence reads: CASSQSSGAYEQYF. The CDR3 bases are TGTGCCAGCAGCCAGAGTAGCGGAGCATACGAGCAGTACTTC. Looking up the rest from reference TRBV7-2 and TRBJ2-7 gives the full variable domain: GAGVSQSPSNKVTEKGKDVELRCDPISGHTALYWYRQSLGQGLEFLIYFQGNSAPDKSGLPSDRFSAERTGGSVSTLTIQRTQQEDSAVYLCASSQSSGAYEQYFGPGTRLTVT.